What follows are 28 T cell receptor beta chains derived from one specimen sequenced in a study of glioma-infiltrating T cells. TCR alpha and beta CDR3 regions were amplified from RNA using iRepertoire nested multiplex PCR. TCRdb reanalysed the multiplex PCR reads using MiXCR and keeps one entry per CDR3 protein. The sample lists 100,000 to 150,000 distinct CDR3 sequences, roughly 24% occurring once. Sequenced sample: glioma tissue, nonneoplastic brain tissue, or PBMCs (not recorded which). All receptors come from a human donor with low-grade glioma or glioblastoma, undergoing nonglioma brain surgery, or in good health (not recorded which).

Only a few counts were recorded for this clonotype. This rearrangement joins TRBV9 to TRBJ2-5; 7 bases are shared with TRBD2. The V gene's germline CDR1 is SGDLS and CDR2 YYNGEE. The CDR3 has 13 residues. Losses at the gene ends were 4 bases for V and 3 bases for J; bases not matched to a gene: 3. CDR3 residues: CASSTGGKETQYF. CDR3 DNA sequence: TGTGCCAGCAGCACCGGGGGGAAAGAGACCCAGTACTTC.

Details on this clonotype: Compared with germline, one end of the junction differs, possibly owing to a read error. The chain couples TRBV6-5 to TRBJ2-3, with D possibly matching TRBD2 (6 bases). The V gene's germline CDR1 is MNHEY and CDR2 SVGAGI. This CDR3 is 15 amino acids long. The CDR3 loop is CASKMVQGGTDKQYF. In DNA, the CDR3 is TGTGCCAGCAAAATGGTCCAGGGAGGCACAGATAAGCAGTATTTT.

This clonotype was counted at least ten times. This sequence joins TRBV20-1 and TRBJ1-2, with TRBD1 identical over 9 bases. CDR1 and CDR2 (germline): DFQATT, SNEGSKA (reference sequence). The V segment lost 1 base and the J segment 0 bases; nucleotides outside the gene matches: 12. The CDR3 is made up of 18 amino acids. The CDR3 region has the DNA TGCAGTGCTAGAGCAACTCGGGACAGGGCGACCTCTAACTATGGCTACACCTTC. Translation gives CSARATRDRATSNYGYTF.

On this clonotype itself: Just one base apart from a much larger clone, this may be a read error. This chain uses TRBV2 with TRBJ1-2, with D unclear. Germline assignment: CDR1 SNHLY and CDR2 FYNNEI. The CDR3 has 15 amino acids. Here the CDR3 DNA reads TGTGCCAGCAGTGAAGCGTCGGAGGGTAGCTATTGCTACACCTTC. Its protein is CASSEASEGSYCYTF.

The CDR3 DNA reads TGTGCCAGCAGCCTGGACGGAACTACCTATGAGCAGTTCTTC. This gives the protein CASSLDGTTYEQFF. The chain uses TRBV12-3 or TRBV12-4 and TRBJ2-1; D call uncertain. The CDR3 spans 14 residues. Trimming left V 6 bases short and J 8 bases short, with 17 bases between.

With respect to this clonotype: A much larger clone lies a single base off, so this may be a read error. CDR3 bases: TGTGCCGGCAGTGGAACCTACGAGCAGTACTTC. It encodes CAGSGTYEQYF. The genes are TRBV2 and TRBJ2-7, with D unclear. The CDR3 length is 11 residues. Germline V lookup: CDR1 SNHLY, CDR2 FYNNEI.

This clonotype was counted between two and nine times. The V call is TRBV10-3, the J call TRBJ2-7; TRBD2 agrees at 11 bases. Germline CDR1 is ENHRY and CDR2 is SYGVKD. Trimming removed 3 bases from V and 7 bases from J; junction bases left unmatched: 8. CDR3 size: 15 residues. The CDR3 is CAISDSDGLAGEQYF. The CDR3 coding sequence is TGTGCCATCAGTGACTCCGATGGACTAGCGGGTGAGCAGTACTTC.

The chain uses TRBV4-3 and TRBJ2-3, with 8 bases identical to TRBD2. This CDR3 has 13 amino acids. The V and J ends lost 0 bases and 9 bases, in that order; junction bases with no gene match: 2. Germline CDR1 LGHNA, CDR2 YSLEER. This CDR3 reads CASSQDAGGTQYF. The CDR3 region has the DNA TGCGCCAGCAGCCAAGATGCGGGAGGCACGCAGTATTTT.

This chain uses TRBV7-6 with TRBJ1-2; TRBD1 matches 8 bases. Looked up from germline, CDR1 is SGHVS and CDR2 is FNYEAQ. V shed 9 bases, J shed 3 bases, and the junction held 27 bases outside the gene matches. This CDR3 has 20 residues. The CDR3 coding sequence is TGTGCCAGAAGCCCCCTCCCCCCCGGGACAGGTCGGGGCGCGGACTATGGCTACACCTTC. Amino acid sequence: CARSPLPPGTGRGADYGYTF.

This clonotype occurred many times. The genes are TRBV28 and TRBJ1-5; 8 bases line up with TRBD1. The junction had 7 bases not matched to a gene; V was cut back by 6 bases and J by 6 bases. The V gene's germline CDR1 is MDHEN and CDR2 SYDVKM. This CDR3 region has 14 residues. The CDR3 loop reads CASRPGQGRQPQHF. CDR3 bases: TGTGCCAGCAGACCTGGACAGGGACGTCAGCCCCAGCATTTT.

This clonotype has ten or more counts. V is TRBV6-2 or TRBV6-3 and J is TRBJ2-7; 7 bases match TRBD1. The CDR3 extends over 15 amino acids. V lost 3 bases, J lost 4 bases, and 9 bases stayed unmatched. Germline lookup yields CDR1 MNHEY and CDR2 SVGEGT. CDR3 protein: CASSYYRDRDYEQYF. The DNA for the CDR3 is TGTGCCAGCAGTTATTATCGGGACAGAGATTACGAGCAGTACTTC.

This clonotype was detected ten times or more. V and J are TRBV28 and TRBJ2-2; 10 positions match TRBD1. There are 17 residues in the CDR3. Losses at the gene ends were 3 bases for V and 4 bases for J; bases not matched to a gene: 8. The germline V gene encodes CDR1 MDHEN and CDR2 SYDVKM. CDR3 bases: TGTGCCAGCAGTTTCGGGGGACAGGGGCGTCGCACCGGGGAGCTGTTTTTT. Encoded protein: CASSFGGQGRRTGELFF.

At least ten counts were recorded for this clonotype. This rearrangement joins TRBV7-3 to TRBJ2-1; 15 bases are a match to TRBD2. The V segment lost 5 bases and the J segment 4 bases; nucleotides outside the gene matches: 9. This CDR3 comprises 18 residues. In germline, CDR1 is SGHTA, CDR2 FQGTGA. CDR3 nucleotide sequence: TGTGCCAGCAGCCTCCTTGGACTAGCGGGAGGGCCGTACAATGAGCAGTTCTTC. Amino acids: CASSLLGLAGGPYNEQFF.

The V and J genes are TRBV6-6 and TRBJ1-1; D not certain. V gave up 8 bases and J gave up 5 bases, with 15 bases separating them. Germline CDR1 MNHNY, CDR2 SVGAGI (reference sequence). This CDR3 is 13 amino acids long. CDR3 region: CASQAWLGTEAFF. As DNA, the CDR3 is TGTGCCAGCCAGGCTTGGTTGGGTACTGAAGCTTTCTTT.

Points on this clonotype: This sequence may be a read error, since a much larger clone differs from it by one base. J is TRBJ2-1 and V is TRBV19; the D gene is possibly TRBD2 (6 bases). The CDR3 extends over 15 amino acids. Trimming removed 3 bases at V and 5 bases at J, with 14 bases between. The V gene's germline CDR1 is LNHDA and CDR2 SQIVND (reference sequence). As DNA, the CDR3 is TGTGCCAGTAGTATGGGGACTCGTACCCACAATGAGCAGTTCTTC. This encodes CASSMGTRTHNEQFF.

The chain combines TRBV5-4 with TRBJ2-3, with 8 bases matching TRBD2. This CDR3 is built from 16 residues. Germline lookup yields CDR1 SGHNT and CDR2 YYREEE (reference sequence). V dropped 4 bases and J dropped 4; count of bases not matched to a gene: 11. CDR3 coding DNA: TGTGCCAGCAGCAGTCTCGTAGGGCGGGGGGCAGATACGCAGTATTTT. This encodes CASSSLVGRGADTQYF.

Of note for this clonotype: A read error is possible here, since a much larger clone lies one base away. The chain recombines TRBV19 with TRBJ2-1; 7 nucleotides align to TRBD1. Germline-derived CDR1 and CDR2 are LNHDA and SQIVND (reference sequence). The CDR3 covers 12 residues. V shed 5 bases, J shed 10 bases, and the junction held 5 bases outside the gene matches. The CDR3 loop is CASSQGGREQFF. The CDR3 DNA reads as TGTGCCAGTAGTCAAGGGGGCAGGGAGCAGTTCTTC.

The V call is TRBV7-9, the J call TRBJ1-3; maybe TRBD1 (6 bases). The CDR3 runs to 17 residues. V lost 4 bases, J lost 0 bases, and 16 bases lay in between. CDR1 is SEHNR, CDR2 FQNEAQ, per germline (reference sequence). For the CDR3, the DNA is TGTGCCAGCAGCTCTGAAACAGGGCTACACTCTGGAAACACCATATATTTT. It is translated as CASSSETGLHSGNTIYF.

In this sample, this clonotype turned up a few times. A much larger clonotype is one base distant, so this may be a read error. This chain connects TRBV6-2 or TRBV6-3 to TRBJ2-1; no reliable D call. V was shortened by 0 bases and J by 3 bases, with 9 bases between the two germline ends. The CDR3 spans 15 residues. The germline V gene has CDR1 MNHEY and CDR2 SVGEGT. CDR3 DNA: TGTGCCAGCAGTTACTCGACGGCCAGCTACAATGAGCAGTTCTTC. Translating gives CASSYSTASYNEQFF.

This clonotype appeared a few times. A read error is possible here, since a much larger clone lies one base away. This chain links TRBV5-1 with TRBJ1-1; D unresolved. Trimming shortened V by 5 bases and J by 4 bases, and 12 bases separated the two germline ends. The CDR3 has 13 amino acids. Germline V gives CDR1 SGHRS, CDR2 YFSETQ. The CDR3 sequence is CASRPHGSTEAFF. As DNA, the CDR3 is TGCGCCAGCAGGCCTCACGGGAGCACTGAAGCTTTCTTT.

This clonotype was recorded many times. The chain carries TRBV6-1 and TRBJ2-1, with TRBD1 identical over 10 bases. The V gene's germline CDR1 is MNHNS and CDR2 SASEGT. CDR3 length: 15 amino acids. V dropped 6 bases and J dropped 2; count of bases not matched to a gene: 4. The CDR3 protein is CASSPGTGAYNEQFF. CDR3 sequence (DNA): TGTGCCAGCAGCCCCGGGACAGGGGCCTACAATGAGCAGTTCTTC.

There are many counts of this clonotype. The chain joins TRBV27 to TRBJ2-7; TRBD2 matches 11 bases. Germline assignment: CDR1 MNHEY and CDR2 SMNVEV (reference sequence). The CDR3 extends over 16 amino acids. The J segment lost 0 bases and the V segment lost 4 bases, leaving 5 bases of the junction unmatched. DNA of the CDR3: TGTGCCAGCAGTTCATCTAGCGGGAGGATCTCCTACGAGCAGTACTTC. Its translation: CASSSSSGRISYEQYF.

As regards this clonotype: This clone may be a read error of a much larger clone one base away. The chain has TRBV29-1 and TRBJ2-5; D gene ambiguous. The CDR3 has 12 residues. The germline CDR1 and CDR2 sequences are SQVTM and ANQGSEA. The DNA of the CDR3 is TGCAGCGTTGTTGTACTAACCGAGACCAAGTACTTC. It encodes CSVVVLTETKYF.

V gene TRBV6-2 or TRBV6-3 combines with J gene TRBJ2-2; 11 bases are a match to TRBD2. CDR3 size: 18 residues. Germline CDR1 MNHEY, CDR2 SVGEGT. V lost 5 bases and J lost 1; bases outside the gene matches: 9. This CDR3 reads CASSVAYGLAGNTGELFF. CDR3 nucleotides: TGTGCCAGCAGTGTCGCATATGGACTAGCGGGGAACACCGGGGAGCTGTTTTTT.

This clonotype was found many times. The rearrangement links TRBV4-2 to TRBJ2-3, with 11 bases that match TRBD2. Trimming at V came to 1 base and at J to 4 bases, leaving 10 bases not matched to a gene. This CDR3 has 18 residues. CDR1 and CDR2 from the germline V gene are LGHNA and YNFKEQ. CDR3 in DNA: TGTGCCAGCAGCCAAGGGTTATTAGCGGGAGGGATAGCAGATACGCAGTATTTT. Translated, it gives CASSQGLLAGGIADTQYF.

This clonotype was detected ten times or more. The gene calls are TRBV28 and TRBJ2-1; 10 bases map to TRBD1. After removal of 10 bases from V and 2 bases from J, the junction contained 5 bases not matched to a gene. The CDR3 extends over 14 amino acids. Germline loops: CDR1 MDHEN, CDR2 SYDVKM. DNA for the CDR3: TGTGCCACCAGGGGGACAGGGGCCTACAATGAGCAGTTCTTC. Translating gives CATRGTGAYNEQFF.

The table lists this clonotype with many counts. The chain carries TRBV6-1 and TRBJ2-2, with TRBD1 as a possible D gene (5 bases). The V and J ends lost 8 bases and 4 bases respectively, with 14 bases between them. Germline V gene sequence: CDR1 MNHNS, CDR2 SASEGT. The CDR3 loop spans 14 amino acids. CDR3 nucleotides: TGTGCCAGCCGATTAACAGGATCCACCGGGGAGCTGTTTTTT. Encoded protein: CASRLTGSTGELFF.

In this sample, this clonotype turned up a few times. One end of the junction fails to match germline, which may point to a read error. This CDR3 is CTSSYSPWNYEQYF. The DNA for the CDR3 is TGTACCAGCAGTTACTCCCCGTGGAACTACGAGCAGTACTTC. The V gene is TRBV6-2 or TRBV6-3, the J gene TRBJ2-7; D gene ambiguous. This CDR3 contains 14 residues. Per germline, CDR1 MNHEY and CDR2 SVGEGT.